This T cell receptor (delta chain) was profiled in a study of gamma delta lymphoproliferative disorders and STAT genes. Overall study context: Gamma-chain libraries were built from at least 50 ng of genomic DNA with the LymphoTrack Dx TCRG Assay. Delta-chain libraries followed the EuroClonality-NGS standard operating procedure.

Sequencing used genomic DNA taken from PBMCs of patients and controls. This clone has a handful of counts. The likely explanation is a read error, given a far larger clone one base away. The same CDR3 can be traced to other DNA sequences in this sample. TCRdb called clones anew from the multiplex PCR reads with CATT. The data contain some 2,500 delta-chain clones, about 1.5% of them seen just once; the ten biggest clones take up over 40%. The length of the CDR3 is 20 residues. From germline, CDR1 is TSWWSYY and CDR2 QGS. This TCR was recovered from a human donor in good health. The chain is built from TRDV1 and TRDJ1; 7 bases map to TRDD3. The sample consisted of blood. The CDR3: CALGEWGVGRGGPYTDKLIF. CDR3 nucleotide sequence: TGTGCTCTCGGGGAATGGGGCGTCGGACGTGGGGGACCGTACACCGATAAACTCATCTTT.